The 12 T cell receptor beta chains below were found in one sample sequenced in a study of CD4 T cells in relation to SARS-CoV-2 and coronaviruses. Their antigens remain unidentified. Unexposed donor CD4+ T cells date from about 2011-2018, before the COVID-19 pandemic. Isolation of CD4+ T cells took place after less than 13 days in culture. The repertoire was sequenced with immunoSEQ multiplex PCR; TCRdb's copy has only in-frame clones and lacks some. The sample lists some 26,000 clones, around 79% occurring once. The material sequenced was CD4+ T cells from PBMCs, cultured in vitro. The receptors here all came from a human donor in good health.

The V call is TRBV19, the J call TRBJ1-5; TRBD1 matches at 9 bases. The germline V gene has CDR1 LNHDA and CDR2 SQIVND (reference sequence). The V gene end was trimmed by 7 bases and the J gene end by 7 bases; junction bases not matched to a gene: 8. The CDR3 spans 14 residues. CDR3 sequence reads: CASTPGQGLQPQHF. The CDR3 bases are TGTGCCAGTACCCCGGGACAGGGATTACAGCCCCAGCATTTT.

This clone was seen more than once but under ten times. In DNA, the CDR3 is TGTGCCAGCAGTGGACAGGGTTACAATCAGCCCCAGCATTTT. Translation gives CASSGQGYNQPQHF. This chain connects TRBV25-1 to TRBJ1-5; 7 bases align to TRBD1. Germline V lookup: CDR1 MGHDK, CDR2 SYGVNS. The CDR3 contains 14 residues. The trim removed 4 bases at V and 3 bases at J, leaving 3 bases unmatched.

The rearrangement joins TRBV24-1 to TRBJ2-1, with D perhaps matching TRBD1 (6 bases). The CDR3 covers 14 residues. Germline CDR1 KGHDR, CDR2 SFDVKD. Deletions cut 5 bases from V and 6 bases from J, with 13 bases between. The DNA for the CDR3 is TGTGCCACCAGTGTAGCAGGGGTCCCCAATGAGCAGTTCTTC. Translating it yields CATSVAGVPNEQFF.

The CDR3 sequence is CASSIGIDRGMNQPQHF. CDR3 bases: TGTGCCAGTAGTATAGGTATAGACAGGGGTATGAATCAGCCCCAGCATTTT. This chain connects TRBV19 to TRBJ1-5, with 8 bases that match TRBD1. The CDR3 runs 17 residues. V dropped 1 base and J dropped 4; count of bases not matched to a gene: 9. From germline, CDR1 is LNHDA and CDR2 SQIVND (reference sequence).

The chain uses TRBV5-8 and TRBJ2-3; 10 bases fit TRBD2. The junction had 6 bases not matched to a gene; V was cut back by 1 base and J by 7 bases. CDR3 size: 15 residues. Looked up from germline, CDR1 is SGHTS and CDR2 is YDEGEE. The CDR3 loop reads CASSLSGRAGNTQYF. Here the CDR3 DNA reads TGTGCCAGCAGCTTGAGCGGGAGGGCCGGAAATACGCAGTATTTT. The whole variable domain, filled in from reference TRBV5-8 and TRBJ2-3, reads EAGVTQSPTHLIKTRGQQATLRCSPISGHTSVYWYQQALGLGLQFLLWYDEGEERNRGNFPPRFSGRQFPNYSSELNVNALELEDSALYLCASSLSGRAGNTQYFGPGTRLTVL.

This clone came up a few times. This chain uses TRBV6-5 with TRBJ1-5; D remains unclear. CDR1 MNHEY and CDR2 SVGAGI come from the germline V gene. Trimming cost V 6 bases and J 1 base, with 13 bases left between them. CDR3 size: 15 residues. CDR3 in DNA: TGTGCCAGCAGGAGGACGGAAGAAAGCAATCAGCCCCAGCATTTT. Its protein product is CASRRTEESNQPQHF.

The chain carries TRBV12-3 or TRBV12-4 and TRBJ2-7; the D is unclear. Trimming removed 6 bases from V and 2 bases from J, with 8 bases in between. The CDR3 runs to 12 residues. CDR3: CASRGWTYEQYF. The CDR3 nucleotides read TGTGCCAGCAGAGGATGGACCTACGAGCAGTACTTC.

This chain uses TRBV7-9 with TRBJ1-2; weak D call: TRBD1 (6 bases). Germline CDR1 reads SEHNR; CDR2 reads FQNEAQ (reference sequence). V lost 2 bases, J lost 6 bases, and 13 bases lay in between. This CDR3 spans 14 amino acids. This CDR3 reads CASSLMGGSNGYTF. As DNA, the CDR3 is TGTGCCAGCAGCTTAATGGGGGGCTCTAATGGCTACACCTTC.

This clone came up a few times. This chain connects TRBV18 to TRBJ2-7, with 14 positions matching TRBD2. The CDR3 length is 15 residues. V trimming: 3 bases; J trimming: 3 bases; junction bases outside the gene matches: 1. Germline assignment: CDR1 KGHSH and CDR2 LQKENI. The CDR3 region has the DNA TGTGCCAGCTCACCGGGACTAGCGGGAGTCTACGAGCAGTACTTC. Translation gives CASSPGLAGVYEQYF.

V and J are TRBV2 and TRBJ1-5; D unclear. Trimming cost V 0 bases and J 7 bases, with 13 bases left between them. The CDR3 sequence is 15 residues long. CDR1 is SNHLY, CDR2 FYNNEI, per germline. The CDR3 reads CASSEAVAEVQPQHF. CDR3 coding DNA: TGTGCCAGCAGTGAAGCGGTGGCGGAAGTGCAGCCCCAGCATTTT.

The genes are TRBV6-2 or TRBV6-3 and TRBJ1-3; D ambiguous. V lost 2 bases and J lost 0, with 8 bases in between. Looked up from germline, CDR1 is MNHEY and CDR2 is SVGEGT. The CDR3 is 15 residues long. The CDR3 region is CASSYETPSGNTIYF. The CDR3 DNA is TGTGCCAGCAGTTACGAGACACCCTCTGGAAACACCATATATTTT.

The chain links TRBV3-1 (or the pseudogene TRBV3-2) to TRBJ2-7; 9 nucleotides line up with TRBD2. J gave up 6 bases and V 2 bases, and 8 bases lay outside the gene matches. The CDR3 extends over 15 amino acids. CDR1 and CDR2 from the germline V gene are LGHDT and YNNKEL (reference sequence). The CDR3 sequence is CASSQFSGRRVEQYF. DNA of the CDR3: TGTGCCAGCAGCCAATTTAGCGGGAGAAGGGTCGAGCAGTACTTC.